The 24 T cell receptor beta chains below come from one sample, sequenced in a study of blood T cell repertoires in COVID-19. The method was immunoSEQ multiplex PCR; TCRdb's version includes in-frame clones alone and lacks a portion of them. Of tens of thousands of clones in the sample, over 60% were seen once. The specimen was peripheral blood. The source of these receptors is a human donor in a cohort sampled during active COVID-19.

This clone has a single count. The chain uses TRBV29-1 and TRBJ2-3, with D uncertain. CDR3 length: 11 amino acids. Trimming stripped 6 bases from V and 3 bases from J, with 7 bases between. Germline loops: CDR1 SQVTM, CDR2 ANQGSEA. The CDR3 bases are TGCAGCGTGGTCAGAACAGATACGCAGTATTTT. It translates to CSVVRTDTQYF.

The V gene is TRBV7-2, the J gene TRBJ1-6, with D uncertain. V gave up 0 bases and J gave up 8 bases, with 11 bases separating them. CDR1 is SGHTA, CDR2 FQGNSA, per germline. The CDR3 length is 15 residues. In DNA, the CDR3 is TGTGCCAGCAGCTTAGCTAGGGAGGTTGATTCACCCCTCCACTTT. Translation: CASSLAREVDSPLHF. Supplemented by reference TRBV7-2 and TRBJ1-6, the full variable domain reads GAGVSQSPSNKVTEKGKDVELRCDPISGHTALYWYRQSLGQGLEFLIYFQGNSAPDKSGLPSDRFSAERTGGSVSTLTIQRTQQEDSAVYLCASSLAREVDSPLHFGNGTRLTVT.

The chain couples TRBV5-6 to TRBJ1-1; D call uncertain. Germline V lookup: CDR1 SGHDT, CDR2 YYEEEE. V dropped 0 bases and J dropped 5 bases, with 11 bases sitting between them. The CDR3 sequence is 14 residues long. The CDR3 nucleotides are TGTGCCAGCAGCTTGGGGCCCCGAGGAACTGAAGCTTTCTTT. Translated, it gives CASSLGPRGTEAFF.

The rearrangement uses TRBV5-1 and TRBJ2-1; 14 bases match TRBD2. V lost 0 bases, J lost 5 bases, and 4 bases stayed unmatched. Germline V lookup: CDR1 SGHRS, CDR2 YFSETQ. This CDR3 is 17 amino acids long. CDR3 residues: CASSLAGGLAGDNEQFF. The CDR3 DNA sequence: TGCGCCAGCAGCTTGGCTGGGGGACTAGCGGGGGACAATGAGCAGTTCTTC.

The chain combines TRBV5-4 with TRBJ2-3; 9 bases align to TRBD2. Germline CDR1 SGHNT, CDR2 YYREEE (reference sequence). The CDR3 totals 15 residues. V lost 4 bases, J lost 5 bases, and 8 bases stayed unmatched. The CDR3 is CASSLNSGSLDTQYF. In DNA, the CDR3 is TGTGCCAGCAGCCTAAATAGCGGGAGTCTAGATACGCAGTATTTT. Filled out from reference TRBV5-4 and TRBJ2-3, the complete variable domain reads ETGVTQSPTHLIKTRGQQVTLRCSSQSGHNTVSWYQQALGQGPQFIFQYYREEENGRGNFPPRFSGLQFPNYSSELNVNALELDDSALYLCASSLNSGSLDTQYFGPGTRLTVL.

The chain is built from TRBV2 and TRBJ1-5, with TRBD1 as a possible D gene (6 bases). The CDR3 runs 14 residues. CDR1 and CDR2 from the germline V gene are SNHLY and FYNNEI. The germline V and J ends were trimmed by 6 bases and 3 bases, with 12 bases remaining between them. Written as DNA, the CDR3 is TGTGCCAGCAGGCAGGGGATGAACAATCAGCCCCAGCATTTT. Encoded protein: CASRQGMNNQPQHF.

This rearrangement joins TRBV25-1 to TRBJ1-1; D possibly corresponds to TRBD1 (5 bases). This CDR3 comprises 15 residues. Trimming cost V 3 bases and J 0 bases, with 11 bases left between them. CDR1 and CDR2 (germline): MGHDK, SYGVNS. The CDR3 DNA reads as TGTGCCAGCAGTGATTCGGGGGAGATGAACACTGAAGCTTTCTTT. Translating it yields CASSDSGEMNTEAFF.

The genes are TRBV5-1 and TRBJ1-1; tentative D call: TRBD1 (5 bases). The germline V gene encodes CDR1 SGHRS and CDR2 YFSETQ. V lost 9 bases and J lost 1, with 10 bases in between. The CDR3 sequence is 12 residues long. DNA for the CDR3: TGCGCCATTCCCGGGGGGAACACTGAAGCTTTCTTT. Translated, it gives CAIPGGNTEAFF.

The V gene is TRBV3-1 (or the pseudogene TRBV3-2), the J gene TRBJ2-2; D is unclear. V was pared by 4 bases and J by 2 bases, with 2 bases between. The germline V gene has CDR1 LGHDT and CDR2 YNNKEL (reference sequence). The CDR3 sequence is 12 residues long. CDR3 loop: CASSPNTGELFF. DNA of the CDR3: TGTGCCAGCAGCCCTAACACCGGGGAGCTGTTTTTT.

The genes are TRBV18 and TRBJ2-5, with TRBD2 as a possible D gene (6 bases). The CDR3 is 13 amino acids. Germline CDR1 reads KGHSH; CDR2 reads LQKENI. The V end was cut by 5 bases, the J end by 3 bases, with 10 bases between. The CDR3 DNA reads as TGTGCCAGCTCAGTCCGGGGGAAAGAGACCCAGTACTTC. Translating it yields CASSVRGKETQYF. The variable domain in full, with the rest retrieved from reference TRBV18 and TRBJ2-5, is NAGVMQNPRHLVRRRGQEARLRCSPMKGHSHVYWYRQLPEEGLKFMVYLQKENIIDESGMPKERFSAEFPKEGPSILRIQQVVRGDSAAYFCASSVRGKETQYFGPGTRLLVL.

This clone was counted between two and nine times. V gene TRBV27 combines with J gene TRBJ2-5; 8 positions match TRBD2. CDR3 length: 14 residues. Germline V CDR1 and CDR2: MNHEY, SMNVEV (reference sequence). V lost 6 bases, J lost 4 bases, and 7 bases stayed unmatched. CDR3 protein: CASRLAGGGETQYF. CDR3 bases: TGTGCCAGCAGGTTGGCGGGGGGCGGAGAGACCCAGTACTTC.

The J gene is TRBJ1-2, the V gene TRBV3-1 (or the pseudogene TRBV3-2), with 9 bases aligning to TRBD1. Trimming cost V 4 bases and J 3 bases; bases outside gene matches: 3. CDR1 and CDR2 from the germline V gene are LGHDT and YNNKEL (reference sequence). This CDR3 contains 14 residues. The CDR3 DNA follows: TGTGCCAGCAGCCCGCGACAGGGGGACTATGGCTACACCTTC. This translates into CASSPRQGDYGYTF.

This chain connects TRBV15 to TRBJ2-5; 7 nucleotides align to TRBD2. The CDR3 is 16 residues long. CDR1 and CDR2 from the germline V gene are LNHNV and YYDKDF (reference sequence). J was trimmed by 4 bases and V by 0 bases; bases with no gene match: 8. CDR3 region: CATSRDIIGRSETQYF. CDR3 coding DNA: TGTGCCACCAGCAGAGATATTATCGGGAGGTCAGAGACCCAGTACTTC. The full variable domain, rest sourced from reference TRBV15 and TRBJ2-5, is DAMVIQNPRYQVTQFGKPVTLSCSQTLNHNVMYWYQQKSSQAPKLLFHYYDKDFNNEADTPDNFQSRRPNTSFCFLDIRSPGLGDTAMYLCATSRDIIGRSETQYFGPGTRLLVL.

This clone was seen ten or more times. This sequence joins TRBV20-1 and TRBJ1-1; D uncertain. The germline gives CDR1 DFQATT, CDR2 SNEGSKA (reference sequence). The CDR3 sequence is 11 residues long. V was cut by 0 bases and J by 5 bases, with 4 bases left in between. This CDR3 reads CSARDETEAFF. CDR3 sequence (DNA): TGCAGTGCTAGAGACGAGACTGAAGCTTTCTTT.

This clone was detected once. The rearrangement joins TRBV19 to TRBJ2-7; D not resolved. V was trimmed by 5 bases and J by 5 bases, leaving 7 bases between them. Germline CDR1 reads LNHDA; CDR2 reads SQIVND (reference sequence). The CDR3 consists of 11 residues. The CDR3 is CASSAGNEQYF. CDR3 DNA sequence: TGTGCCAGTAGTGCCGGTAACGAGCAGTACTTC.

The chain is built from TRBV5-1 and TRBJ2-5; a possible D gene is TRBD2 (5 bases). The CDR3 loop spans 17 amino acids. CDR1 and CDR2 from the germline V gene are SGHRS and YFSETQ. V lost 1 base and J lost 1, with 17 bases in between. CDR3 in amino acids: CASSLSGPGGAQETQYF. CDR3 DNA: TGCGCCAGCAGCTTGTCCGGACCTGGAGGAGCCCAAGAGACCCAGTACTTC.

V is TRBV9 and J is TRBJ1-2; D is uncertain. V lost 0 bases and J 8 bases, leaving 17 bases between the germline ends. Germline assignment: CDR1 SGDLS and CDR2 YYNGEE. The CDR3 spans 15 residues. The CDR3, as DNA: TGTGCCAGCAGCGTAGCCCCGGAGGCACATGGCGGCTACACCTTC. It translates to CASSVAPEAHGGYTF.

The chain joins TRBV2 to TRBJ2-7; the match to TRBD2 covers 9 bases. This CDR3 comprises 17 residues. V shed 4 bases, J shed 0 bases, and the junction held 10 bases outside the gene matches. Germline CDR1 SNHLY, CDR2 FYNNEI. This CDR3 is CASSVSSGRPSSYEQYF. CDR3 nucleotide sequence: TGTGCCAGCAGTGTTTCAAGCGGGAGGCCGAGCTCCTACGAGCAGTACTTC.

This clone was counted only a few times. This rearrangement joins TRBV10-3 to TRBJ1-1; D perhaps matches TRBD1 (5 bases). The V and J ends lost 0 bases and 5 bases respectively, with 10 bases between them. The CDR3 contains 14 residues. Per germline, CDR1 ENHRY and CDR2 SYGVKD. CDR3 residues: CAISESVSGTEAFF. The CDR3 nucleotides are TGTGCCATCAGTGAGTCGGTGTCAGGGACTGAAGCTTTCTTT.

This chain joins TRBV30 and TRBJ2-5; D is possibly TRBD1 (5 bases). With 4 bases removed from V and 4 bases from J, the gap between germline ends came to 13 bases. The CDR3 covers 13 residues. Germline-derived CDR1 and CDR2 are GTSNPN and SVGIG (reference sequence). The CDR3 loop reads CAWKGKYRETQYF. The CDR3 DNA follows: TGTGCCTGGAAGGGGAAATACCGAGAGACCCAGTACTTC. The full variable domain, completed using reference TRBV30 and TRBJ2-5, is SQTIHQWPATLVQPVGSPLSLECTVEGTSNPNLYWYRQAAGRGLQLLFYSVGIGQISSEVPQNLSASRPQDRQFILSSKKLLLSDSGFYLCAWKGKYRETQYFGPGTRLLVL.

Here the CDR3 reads CASSLGLAAYNEQFF. The CDR3 bases are TGCGCCAGCAGCTTGGGCCTAGCGGCCTACAATGAGCAGTTCTTC. The V and J genes are TRBV5-1 and TRBJ2-1; 7 nucleotides agree with TRBD2. V was clipped by 0 bases and J by 2 bases; unmatched bases: 2. Germline lookup yields CDR1 SGHRS and CDR2 YFSETQ. CDR3 length: 15 residues.

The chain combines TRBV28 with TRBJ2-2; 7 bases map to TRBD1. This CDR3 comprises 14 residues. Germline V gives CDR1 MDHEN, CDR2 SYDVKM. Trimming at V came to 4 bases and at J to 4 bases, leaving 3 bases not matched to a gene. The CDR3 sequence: CASSSGGSTGELFF. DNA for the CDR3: TGTGCCAGCAGTTCAGGGGGAAGCACCGGGGAGCTGTTTTTT.

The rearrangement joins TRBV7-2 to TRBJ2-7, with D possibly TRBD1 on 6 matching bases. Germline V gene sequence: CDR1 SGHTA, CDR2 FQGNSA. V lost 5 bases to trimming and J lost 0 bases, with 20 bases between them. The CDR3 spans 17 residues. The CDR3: CASSPSRTATSSYEQYF. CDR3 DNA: TGTGCCAGCAGCCCCTCCCGGACAGCTACCAGCTCCTACGAGCAGTACTTC. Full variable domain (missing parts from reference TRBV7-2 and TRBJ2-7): GAGVSQSPSNKVTEKGKDVELRCDPISGHTALYWYRQSLGQGLEFLIYFQGNSAPDKSGLPSDRFSAERTGGSVSTLTIQRTQQEDSAVYLCASSPSRTATSSYEQYFGPGTRLTVT.

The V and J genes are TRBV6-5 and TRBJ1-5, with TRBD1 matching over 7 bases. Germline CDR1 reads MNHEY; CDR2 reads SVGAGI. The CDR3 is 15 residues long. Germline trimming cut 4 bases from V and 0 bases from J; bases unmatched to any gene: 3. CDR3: CASSWDSFSNQPQHF. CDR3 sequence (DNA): TGTGCCAGCAGTTGGGACAGCTTTAGCAATCAGCCCCAGCATTTT.